This record concerns one T cell receptor (beta chain) sequence. Antigen specificity is unknown. The germline gives CDR1 MNHNS, CDR2 SASEGT. V shed 6 bases, J shed 2 bases, and the junction held 4 bases outside the gene matches. The CDR3 length is 13 residues. This sample was included in a study of T cell repertoires in aging, cancer and after chemotherapy. Amplification of TCR beta used genomic DNA extracted from peripheral blood. A mixed TRB-A/B primer pool amplified rearranged TRB by multiplex touch-down PCR. TCRdb analysed the multiplex PCR reads with MiXCR anew, one entry per CDR3 protein. The sample has roughly 7,800 distinct CDR3 sequences, 50% to 55% seen once; the top ten hold about 4%. Study findings and constraints: Across the chemotherapy interval, each cancer cohort showed higher median generation probability, suggesting thymic rebound.

The sequenced sample consisted of blood. The chain couples TRBV6-1 to TRBJ2-7; TRBD1 aligns across 7 bases. This clonotype originated in a human donor with a solid tumor. CDR3 region: CASSSQGTYEQYF. Written as DNA, the CDR3 is TGTGCCAGCAGCTCACAGGGGACCTACGAGCAGTACTTC.